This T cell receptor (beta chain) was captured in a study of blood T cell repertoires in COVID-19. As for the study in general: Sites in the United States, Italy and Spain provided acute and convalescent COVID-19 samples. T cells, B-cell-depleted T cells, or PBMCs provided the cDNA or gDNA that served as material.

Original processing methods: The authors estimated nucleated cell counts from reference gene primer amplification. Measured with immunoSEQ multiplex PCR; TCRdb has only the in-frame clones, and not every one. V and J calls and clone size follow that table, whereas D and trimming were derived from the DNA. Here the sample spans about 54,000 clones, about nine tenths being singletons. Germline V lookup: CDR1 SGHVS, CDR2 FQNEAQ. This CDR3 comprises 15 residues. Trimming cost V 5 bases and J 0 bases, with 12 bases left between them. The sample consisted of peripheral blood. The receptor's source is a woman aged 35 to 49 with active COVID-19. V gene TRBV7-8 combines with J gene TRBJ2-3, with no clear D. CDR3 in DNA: TGTGCCAGCAGCGACCCCCGACTGAGCACAGATACGCAGTATTTT. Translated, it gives CASSDPRLSTDTQYF.